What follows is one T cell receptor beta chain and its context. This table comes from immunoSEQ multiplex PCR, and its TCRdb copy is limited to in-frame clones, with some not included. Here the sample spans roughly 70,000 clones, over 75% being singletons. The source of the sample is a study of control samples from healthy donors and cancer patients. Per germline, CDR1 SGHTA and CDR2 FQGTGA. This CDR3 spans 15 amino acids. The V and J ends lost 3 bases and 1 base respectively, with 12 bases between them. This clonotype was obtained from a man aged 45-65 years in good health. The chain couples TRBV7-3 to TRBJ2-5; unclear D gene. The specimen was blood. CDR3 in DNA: TGTGCCAGCAGCTTGGTTCCCGGGCCCCAAGAGACCCAGTACTTC. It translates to CASSLVPGPQETQYF.